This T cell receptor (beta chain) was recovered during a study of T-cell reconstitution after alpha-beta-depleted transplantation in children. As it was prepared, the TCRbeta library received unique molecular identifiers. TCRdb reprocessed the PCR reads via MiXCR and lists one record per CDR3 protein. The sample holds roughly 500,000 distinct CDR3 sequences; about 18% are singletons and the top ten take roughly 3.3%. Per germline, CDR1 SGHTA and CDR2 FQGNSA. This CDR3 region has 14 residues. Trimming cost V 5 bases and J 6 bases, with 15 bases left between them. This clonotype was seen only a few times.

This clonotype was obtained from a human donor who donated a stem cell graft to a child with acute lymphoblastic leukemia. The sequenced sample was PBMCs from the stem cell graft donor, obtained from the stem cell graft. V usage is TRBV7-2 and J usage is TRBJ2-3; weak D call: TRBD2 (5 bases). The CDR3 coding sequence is TGTGCCAGCAGCCCCACGAGGGATTTTGATACGCAGTATTTT. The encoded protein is CASSPTRDFDTQYF. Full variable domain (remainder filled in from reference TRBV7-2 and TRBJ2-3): GAGVSQSPSNKVTEKGKDVELRCDPISGHTALYWYRQSLGQGLEFLIYFQGNSAPDKSGLPSDRFSAERTGGSVSTLTIQRTQQEDSAVYLCASSPTRDFDTQYFGPGTRLTVL.